This T cell receptor beta chain derives from a study of cytomegalovirus exposure and HLA in healthy donors (dated by TCRdb to 2016 to 2017). General notes on the study: An earlier analysis of some 500 of the donors reported about 250 Gb of sequence data and roughly 110 million unique TCR beta sequences from about 179 million T cells. Roughly 300 gigabases of sequencing data and around 87 million unique TCR sequences were included in an early release covering roughly 600 HLA-typed donors. The genetic ancestry cluster associated with self-reported Caucasian donors included 65% to 90% of the 300 to 400 genotyped donors. The study aimed to test whether signatures of past pathogen exposure could be identified by cataloging public T cell receptors. The study profiled the T cell repertoires of hundreds of subjects by immunosequencing and related them to cytomegalovirus serostatus. Along with the roughly 670-subject first cohort, a separate validation cohort of over a hundred different subjects was used. The study combined high-throughput TCR immunosequencing, statistical association of individual TCRs with disease status, and machine learning to predict cytomegalovirus infection status. A later analysis re-examined previously published TCR beta repertoires from hundreds of donors and added high-resolution HLA genotyping to investigate patterns of TCR occurrence. Rather than using new phenotypic data, the later analysis identified candidate immune exposures from TCR beta sequences and from how often those sequences occurred across donors. An earlier analysis of approximately 630 of the donors applied high-throughput TCR beta sequencing to assess whether each TCR beta V gene segment acted as functional or pseudogenic. Alongside the repertoire data, information on donor age, sex, ethnicity and CMV serostatus was compiled. A later genetic analysis used genome-wide SNP genotypes for about 65% of the roughly 670 donors, treating that subset as a discovery cohort. Every discovery cohort repertoire had been produced on one sequencing platform. Both class I and class II loci were covered by HLA typing, at four-digit resolution. The number of typed donors differed by locus: about 620-640 for A, B, C, DRB1 and DQB1; approximately 520 for DQA1; around 610 for DPA1; and roughly 450 for DPB1. A handful of DR-DQ haplotypes were handled as single units for association and clustering because linkage in the cohort was strong. Among about 400 genotyped donors of the cohort, an average of around 250,000 unique TCR beta nucleotide sequences was sequenced per donor, of which approximately 19% were non-productive. The study at large found these results: In an earlier analysis of under 600 of the donors, most TCR beta V segments were observed in productive rearrangements about 87% or about 30% of the time, broadly matching IMGT annotations. Three of the identified cytomegalovirus-associated TCR beta chains were confirmed in vitro to be specific for cytomegalovirus antigens. The authors suggested that the approach could potentially be extended to other disease states and immunological phenotypes. In a later analysis, HLA-associated TCR beta chains showed more clonal expansion and lower generation probabilities than non-associated chains that were equally common. Because some donors lacked HLA typing at each locus, the association tests relied only on the typed subset. The only immune exposure information available for the cohort was CMV serostatus. Most TCR sequences were seen in very few donors, while some public TCRs were found in many individuals. Because the 87-base-pair reads could not distinguish some IMGT-functional V segments, including TRBV6-2 and TRBV6-3, those segments were excluded. The study gave a list of under 200 TCR beta chains associated with cytomegalovirus. Cytomegalovirus status was reported to be diagnosed by the classifier with high specificity and sensitivity in both the original and validation cohorts. A later analysis reported that several top co-occurrence clusters appeared linked to parvovirus B19, influenza, CMV and Epstein-Barr virus. According to a later analysis, TCR association rates differed among HLA loci, with DRB1 alleles showing the most associated TCRs and HLA-C alleles showing the fewest. Most CMV-associated TCR beta chains appeared to be HLA-restricted in a later analysis, and the HLA associations seemed to be driven largely by CMV exposure. A later analysis associated about 17,000 TCR beta sequences with specific HLA alleles at a false discovery rate of 0.05. A cluster of highly shared sequence variants was judged likely to be a technical artifact of the sequencing pipeline. A further reported finding was that TCR beta sequences accurately predicted the HLA-A and HLA-B alleles for most subjects in the first cohort. The earlier analysis of about 600 of the donors excluded roughly 17 rarely observed V segments, including chromosome 9 orphons, because counts were too low. Roughly uniform sequencing depth across donors was assumed in presence/absence analyses, although this assumption may not hold. An association between a missense DCLRE1C variant and V-gene and J-gene trimming of TCR beta chains was found in a later genetic analysis and replicated in an independent cohort. Only TCR beta chains were sequenced in this cohort, and the absence of alpha or paired-chain data limited detectable features. Strong co-occurrence of HLA alleles, especially DR and DQ, made assigning TCR associations to individual alleles difficult. A later genetic analysis reported fewer N-insertions in productive TCRs among donors in an Asian-associated ancestry cluster than the approximately 700-donor mean. Linkage disequilibrium might explain the correlated functional status among segregating V segments, but an unknown experimental factor could not be excluded.

In total, just over 650 healthy bone marrow donors made up the cohort. At the time of sampling, all cohort members were nominally healthy, though unrecorded immune exposures were likely present. The donor tested CMV seronegative and was one of the 352 seronegative cohort members. Every donor gave a peripheral blood sample, and the peripheral blood mononuclear cells from that sample were used for TCR beta sequencing. Genomic DNA was extracted from the blood cell samples with the Qiagen DNeasy Blood Extraction Kit. The germline V gene sets CDR1 to SQVTM and CDR2 to ANQGSEA. The CDR3, cysteine through phenylalanine, is 15 amino acids long. Of all the DNA, just the CDR3 is kept, 45 bases in frame from base 1. Compared with germline, V lacks 6 bases and J lacks 4 bases; bases without a gene match: 13. Preparation of the library involved the immunoSEQ multiplex PCR assay. For the multiplex PCR, a mixture combining 60 forward primers for TCR Vbeta segments and 13 reverse primers for TCR Jbeta segments was used. The CDR3 region of rearranged TCR beta genes was amplified from genomic DNA with a multiplex PCR assay. Amplified TCR beta libraries were sequenced as 87-base-pair reads on the Illumina HiSeq System. From the authors' description of their analysis: In a later analysis, tens of millions of unique TCR beta chains were counted across the 650 to 700 repertoires, and roughly 10 million of these chains were shared by at least two donors. To remove PCR and sequencing errors, raw reads were error-corrected and collapsed into unique sequences using a nearest-neighbor algorithm that merged closely related sequences. CDR3 sequences were aligned to IMGT reference sequences to assign V, D and J gene segments. For a sequence to be retained, a match of at least six nucleotides was required to both a V gene segment and a J gene segment. Rearrangements were classified as productive when the CDR3 lacked stop codons and remained in frame with V and J, and all other rearrangements were classified as non-productive. CDR3 was defined by IMGT convention, running from the second conserved V-encoded cysteine to the conserved J-encoded phenylalanine. The earlier analysis of fewer than 750 of the donors excluded sequences that lacked an unambiguous match to a single V gene segment. In an earlier analysis of approximately 590 of the donors, a V segment was called functional when productive rearrangements were above 56.7%, and segregating when the standard deviation between donors exceeded 5%. A statistical classification framework was developed to diagnose cytomegalovirus status using the catalog of TCR beta chain sequences. In a later analysis, TCR nucleotide sequences were compared against IMGT/GENE-DB human TR gene sequences so that V and J genes could be assigned. In a later analysis, CDR3 sequences and most-parsimonious VDJ recombination scenarios were assigned using the TCRdist pipeline. In a later analysis, every TCR beta chain was defined by the combination of its CDR3 amino acid sequence and its V-gene family, and reads without a unique V-gene family were dropped. A later analysis removed 600 or so highly shared, low-generation-probability nucleotide sequences to deal with suspected cross-contamination and a sequencing artifact. In a later analysis, a clonal expansion index was calculated for each public chain from normalized within-repertoire ranks of inferred template counts. In a later analysis, generation probabilities were computed with a VDJ recombination model fitted to out-of-frame rearrangements, and the resulting probabilities were checked against IGoR. In a later analysis, TCR-TCR, TCR-HLA and TCR-CMV co-occurrence was scored with hypergeometric tests, and a repertoire-size bias correction was applied to TCR pairs. In a later analysis, false discovery rates were estimated by permuting HLA or CMV assignments 20 times. In a later analysis, co-occurring TCRs were grouped using DBSCAN, and TCRdist sequence similarity was added for clustering within HLA-allele-positive subsets. Co-occurrence clustering excluded repertoires with fewer than 30,000 or more than 120,000 public chains, plus five with anomalous nucleotide sharing. In its TCRdb copy, this immuneACCESS table keeps in-frame sequences only and misses some clones. Where compared with another copy, unresolved V genes explain less than half of these, and the others have no known cause. D and trimming were read from the DNA, whereas the V and J calls and clone size are those reported in that table. For this sample there are some 110,000 clones; approximately 80% appear just once. Jointly, the top ten make up about 5.8% of the sample.

Of note for this clone: No antigen is known for it. One base away there is no much larger clone; base qualities are not given.

This clonotype was sampled from a male donor in good health and CMV-seronegative. The sample comprised PBMCs. Recombination linked TRBV29-1 to TRBJ2-7; 9 central nucleotides agree with TRBD1. The nucleotides are TGCAGCGTCGGACCAAGGACAGGGGACGTGTACGAGCAGTACTTC. Translated, it reads CSVGPRTGDVYEQYF.